The entry below describes one T cell receptor beta chain. The antigen remains undetermined. Unstimulated PBMCs were sorted into CD3+CD4+ and CD3+CD8+ populations. The CDR3 is 14 residues long. V was trimmed by 2 bases and J by 8 bases, leaving 13 bases between them. CDR1 and CDR2 (germline): SNHLY, FYNNEI. The source of the sample is a study of T cell clones after liver transplantation. At the level of the study: Graft-donor-reactive sequences were compared with third-party-reactive TCRbeta sequences from pre-transplant mixed lymphocyte reactions.

Regarding the study as a whole: Graft donor-reactive T cells may have migrated into the graft rather than being deleted. Post-transplant, graft-donor-reactive CD4 TCRbeta sequences in blood dropped significantly in most of the 8 subjects.

The method was immunoSEQ multiplex PCR; TCRdb's version includes in-frame clones alone and lacks a portion of them. Of 60,000 or so clones listed, approximately 77% were seen once; the top ten hold approximately 10%. This chain joins TRBV2 and TRBJ1-5, with TRBD1 as a possible D gene (6 bases). The sequences come from CD4+ T cells from blood, collected at the 22-month timepoint. This sequence was found in a human patient who received a liver transplant. Some of the T cells might come from the graft donor. The CDR3 is CASSEWRGGEPQHF. The CDR3 DNA reads as TGTGCCAGCAGTGAATGGAGGGGGGGGGAGCCCCAGCATTTT.